These T cell receptor beta chains were read from a single sample in a study of PD-L1 blockade in urothelial cancer. The data were produced by immunoSEQ multiplex PCR, yet TCRdb's version contains in-frame clones alone and is incomplete. This sample has about 43,000 clones, with 83% found just once. The sample was PBMCs, taken around atezolizumab (anti-PD-L1) treatment. Receptor source: a man aged 60-69 years with urothelial cancer. The CDR3 runs from the conserved cysteine through the conserved F or W. D genes are given only for firm matches. The size of a clone is reported for some rows only, either as once, few or many, or as a class for expanded clones.

D	J	V	size	DNA	CDR3
NA	TRBJ1-2	TRBV6-6	NA	TGTGCCAGCAGTGATCGACTGACGTTGTACTATGGCTACACCTTC	CASSDRLTLYYGYTF
NA	TRBJ1-6	TRBV19	NA	TGTGCCAGTAGTATAGCCGGGACTGAACCAAATTCACCCCTCCACTTT	CASSIAGTEPNSPLHF
TRBD1	TRBJ1-1	TRBV30	few	TGTGCCTTGACCCAGGGGGAGACGGTCAACACTGAAGCTTTCTTT	CALTQGETVNTEAFF
NA	TRBJ2-7	TRBV2	NA	TGTGCCAGCAGCCCTCCGGGAAGCTCCTACGAGCAGTACTTC	CASSPPGSSYEQYF
NA	TRBJ2-5	TRBV27	NA	TGTGCCAGCAGTCCGGGAAGAGCCTCAGAGACCCAGTACTTC	CASSPGRASETQYF
TRBD1	TRBJ2-1	TRBV7-2	once	TGTGCCAGCAGCTTAGCCGGGACAGGGAATAATGAGCAGTTCTTC	CASSLAGTGNNEQFF
NA	TRBJ1-1	TRBV14	NA	TGTGCCAGCAGCCAAGTCAGGGGAGGGGGTGAAGCTTTCTTT	CASSQVRGGGEAFF
TRBD2	TRBJ2-2	TRBV5-1	NA	TGCGCCAGCAGCGGGGGACTAGCGGGGGGGCAAGACACCGGGGAGCTGTTTTTT	CASSGGLAGGQDTGELFF
NA	TRBJ1-2	TRBV21-1	once	TGTGCCAGCAGCCCGCCCCCTAGCTACACCTTC	CASSPPPSYTF
TRBD1	TRBJ1-1	TRBV19	once	TGTGCCAGTAGTATTGCACAGGGGCGGTCTGAAGCTTTCTTT	CASSIAQGRSEAFF
TRBD1	TRBJ1-1	TRBV7-2	NA	TGTGCCAGCAGCTTAGTGACAGGGGAGGGGAACACTGAAGCTTTCTTT	CASSLVTGEGNTEAFF
TRBD1	TRBJ2-7	TRBV14	NA	TGTGCCAGCAGCGGAAGACAGGGGAGTTACGAGCAGTACTTC	CASSGRQGSYEQYF
TRBD1	TRBJ2-2	TRBV30	once	TGTGCCGCAACGGACAGGGACGTCACCGGGGAGCTGTTTTTT	CAATDRDVTGELFF
TRBD1	TRBJ1-6	TRBV27	NA	TGTGCCAGCAGTTCCGGACAGGGTCGCGATTCACCCCTCCACTTT	CASSSGQGRDSPLHF
NA	TRBJ2-7	TRBV4-1	once	TGCGCCAGCAGCCAGGGCTCGGAGCGGGCGGGCTACGAGCAGTACTTC	CASSQGSERAGYEQYF
NA	TRBJ2-5	TRBV5-1	once	TGCGCCAGCAGCCCGGGAGTGAGGGGGGGAGAGACCCAGTACTTC	CASSPGVRGGETQYF
NA	TRBJ2-1	TRBV6-1	once	TGTGCCAGCACCGTCTCACTGGGAGATGAGCAGTTCTTC	CASTVSLGDEQFF
TRBD2	TRBJ2-3	TRBV5-1	once	TGCGCCAGCAGCGAGGGACTAGCCCGAGTGGGGGATACGCAGTATTTT	CASSEGLARVGDTQYF
NA	TRBJ2-3	TRBV11-3	NA	TGTGCCAGCAGCTTAAGGTTGATTGCGGGGGCCTTAAGGGGCACAGATACGCAGTATTTT	CASSLRLIAGALRGTDTQYF
NA	TRBJ2-2	TRBV30	NA	TGTGCCTGGAATCGGGTTACCGGGGAGCTGTTTTTT	CAWNRVTGELFF
TRBD1	TRBJ1-5	TRBV5-5	NA	TGTGCCAGCAGCCCGGGACAGGGTAATCAGCCCCAGCATTTT	CASSPGQGNQPQHF
NA	TRBJ2-7	TRBV28	few	TGTGCCAGCAGTTTATACAGGAGCTCCTACGAGCAGTACTTC	CASSLYRSSYEQYF
TRBD1	TRBJ2-7	TRBV2	NA	TGTGCCAGCAGTGAAAGGACAGGAGGCTCCTACGAGCAGTACTTC	CASSERTGGSYEQYF
NA	TRBJ2-3	TRBV30	few	TGTGCCTCGACAGGTTTCGCAGATACGCAGTATTTT	CASTGFADTQYF
TRBD1	TRBJ1-2	TRBV2	NA	TGTGCCAGCAGGGATGGGACAGCGACTTCCTATGGCTACACCTTC	CASRDGTATSYGYTF
TRBD1	TRBJ1-2	TRBV27	NA	TGTGCCAGCAGTTCCGGGACAGGGTGGAAAGCGGACTATGGCTACACCTTC	CASSSGTGWKADYGYTF
NA	TRBJ2-7	TRBV28	NA	TGTGCCAGCAGTTTGGGTTTGGAGAGCCCCTTAGGGAGCTCCTACGAGCAGTACTTC	CASSLGLESPLGSSYEQYF
TRBD1	TRBJ2-3	TRBV19	NA	TGTGCCAGTAGTATCTCGCAGGGGGCAGATACGCAGTATTTT	CASSISQGADTQYF
TRBD1	TRBJ2-2	TRBV5-1	NA	TGCGCCAGCAGCTTCCGGACAGGGGAGAGCGGGGAGCTGTTTTTT	CASSFRTGESGELFF
NA	TRBJ1-2	TRBV10-3	once	TGTGCCATCAGCCCCGCCCCACTTAACTATGGCTACACCTTC	CAISPAPLNYGYTF
NA	TRBJ1-5	TRBV2	NA	TGTGCCAGCAGTGAACGCGGGGGTTTGAGCAATCAGCCCCAGCATTTT	CASSERGGLSNQPQHF
TRBD1	TRBJ1-5	TRBV19	NA	TGTGCCATTGGGACAGCAAGCAATCAGCCCCAGCATTTT	CAIGTASNQPQHF
NA	TRBJ1-6	TRBV18	NA	TGTGCCAGCTCACCCGGGATCGATTGGCCCCTCCACTTT	CASSPGIDWPLHF
TRBD1	TRBJ1-6	TRBV7-6	NA	TGTGTCAGCAGCCCTAGGGAGACAGGGGTTTCCTATAATTCACCCCTCCACTTT	CVSSPRETGVSYNSPLHF
TRBD2	TRBJ2-1	TRBV5-1	NA	TGCGCCAGCAGCCTCGAGACTAGCTATGAGCAGTTCTTC	CASSLETSYEQFF
NA	TRBJ2-7	TRBV5-5	NA	TGTGCCAGCAGCTTGGATACAGCAGGGTACGAGCAGTACTTC	CASSLDTAGYEQYF
NA	TRBJ2-2	TRBV5-1	NA	TGCGCCAGCAGCCAGGACAGACCCCCCACCGGGGAGCTGTTTTTT	CASSQDRPPTGELFF
TRBD1	TRBJ1-6	TRBV5-1	once	TGCGCCAGCAGCCGGGCGCCCGGACAGGGCGGGGATTCACCCCTCCACTTT	CASSRAPGQGGDSPLHF
NA	TRBJ2-5	TRBV4-1	NA	TGCGCCAGCGCCCTAGTAACAGGGAAAGAGACCCAGTACTTC	CASALVTGKETQYF
TRBD1	TRBJ2-7	TRBV5-1	NA	TGCGCCAGCAGCCCCGGGACAGCATTCTCCTACGAGCAGTACTTC	CASSPGTAFSYEQYF
NA	TRBJ2-7	TRBV18	NA	TGTGCCAGCTCACCATCTGGGGCGGTCCTCTACGAGCAGTACTTC	CASSPSGAVLYEQYF
NA	TRBJ2-7	TRBV28	NA	TGTGCCAGCAGTTTAGGGAGAGAGCAGTACTTC	CASSLGREQYF
TRBD1	TRBJ2-7	TRBV5-1	few	TGCGCCAGCAGCTTATGGACAGGCTCCTACGAGCAGTACTTC	CASSLWTGSYEQYF
TRBD2	TRBJ2-1	TRBV2	NA	TGTGCCAGCAGTGAGGGACTAAACAATGAGCAGTTCTTC	CASSEGLNNEQFF
NA	TRBJ2-1	TRBV28	NA	TGTGCCAGCAGTTCCCGACAGCCCGGCAGCAATGAGCAGTTCTTC	CASSSRQPGSNEQFF
TRBD1	TRBJ2-7	TRBV5-1	few	TGCGCCAGCAGCTTGGGACAGGGAGTAGGGGAGCAGTACTTC	CASSLGQGVGEQYF
NA	TRBJ2-7	TRBV7-9	NA	TGTGCCAGCAGCTTTGAACAGGGCTCCTACGAGCAGTACTTC	CASSFEQGSYEQYF